This T cell receptor beta chain was identified during a study of OX40 agonist ivuxolimab in advanced cancers. Study conclusions and caveats: At 0.1 to 3.0 mg/kg and by week 6, clonal expansion occurred in CD4+ and CD8+ blood T cells.

This table comes from immunoSEQ multiplex PCR, and its TCRdb copy is limited to in-frame clones, with some not included. The sample includes roughly 70,000 clones, around 84% of them seen just once. V was shortened by 6 bases and J by 0 bases, with 14 bases between the two germline ends. The germline V gene has CDR1 SEHNR and CDR2 FQNEAQ (reference sequence). The CDR3 loop spans 16 amino acids. For this clone: Its antigen remains unknown.

Here the sequenced sample was CD4+ or CD8+ T cells sorted from blood, taken in a trial of the OX40 agonist ivuxolimab. V usage is TRBV7-9 and J usage is TRBJ2-2, with D unresolved. This sequence was found in an adult with an advanced solid tumor such as melanoma, head and neck, liver or kidney cancer. The CDR3 protein is CASRSPLGPNTGELFF. CDR3 bases: TGTGCCAGCAGGTCCCCGTTAGGACCGAACACCGGGGAGCTGTTTTTT. Full variable domain (remainder filled in from reference TRBV7-9 and TRBJ2-2): DTGVSQNPRHKITKRGQNVTFRCDPISEHNRLYWYRQTLGQGPEFLTYFQNEAQLEKSRLLSDRFSAERPKGSFSTLEIQRTEQGDSAMYLCASRSPLGPNTGELFFGEGSRLTVL.